The clone carrying this T cell receptor (beta chain) was observed once. The antigen is unknown. Clones were sequenced by immunoSEQ multiplex PCR, and TCRdb holds only the in-frame ones, with some missing. The sample holds about 21,000 clones; roughly four fifths are singletons and the top ten take around 3.6%. The data derive from a study of CD4+ T cells in melanoma. Study results and limitations: CD8+ T cell, macrophage and B cell function reportedly correlated with neoantigen-specific CD4+ T cells. Reportedly, melanoma neoantigen-specific CD4+ T cells showed varied differentiation states.

The CDR3 extends over 14 amino acids. V was clipped by 3 bases and J by 3 bases, with 11 bases between them. Germline V gives CDR1 MNHNS, CDR2 SASEGT. The rearrangement uses TRBV6-1 and TRBJ1-2; a weak D match, TRBD1 (6 bases). Sequencing was carried out using cells from a culture (not recorded whether cultured in vitro). This sequence was found in a human donor with melanoma. CDR3 loop: CASSEAGGHYGYTF. The DNA of the CDR3 is TGTGCCAGCAGTGAGGCCGGGGGCCACTATGGCTACACCTTC.